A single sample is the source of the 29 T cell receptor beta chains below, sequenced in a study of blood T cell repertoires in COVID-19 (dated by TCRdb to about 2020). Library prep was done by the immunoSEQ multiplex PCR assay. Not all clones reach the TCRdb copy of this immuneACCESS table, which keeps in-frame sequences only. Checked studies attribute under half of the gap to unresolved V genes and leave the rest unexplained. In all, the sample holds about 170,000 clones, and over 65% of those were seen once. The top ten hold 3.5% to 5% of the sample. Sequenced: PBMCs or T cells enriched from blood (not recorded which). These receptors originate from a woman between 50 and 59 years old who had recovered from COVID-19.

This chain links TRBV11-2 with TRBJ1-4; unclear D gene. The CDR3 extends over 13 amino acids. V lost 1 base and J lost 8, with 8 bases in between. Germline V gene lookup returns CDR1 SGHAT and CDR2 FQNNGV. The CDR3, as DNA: TGTGCCAGCAGCTTAGGGTCGGGGGAAAAACTGTTTTTT. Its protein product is CASSLGSGEKLFF.

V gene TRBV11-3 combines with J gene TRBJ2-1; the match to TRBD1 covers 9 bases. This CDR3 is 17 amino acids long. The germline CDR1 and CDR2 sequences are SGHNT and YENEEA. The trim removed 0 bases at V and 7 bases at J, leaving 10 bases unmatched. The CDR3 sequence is CASSLDRRDRAMNEQFF. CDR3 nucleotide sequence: TGTGCCAGCAGCTTAGATAGGCGGGACAGGGCAATGAATGAGCAGTTCTTC.

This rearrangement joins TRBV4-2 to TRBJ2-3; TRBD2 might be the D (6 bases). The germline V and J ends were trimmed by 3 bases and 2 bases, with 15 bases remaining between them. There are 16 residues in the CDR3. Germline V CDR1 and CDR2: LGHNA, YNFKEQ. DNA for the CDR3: TGTGCCAGCAGCCAGTCACTCGGGGGTCCCACAGATACGCAGTATTTT. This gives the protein CASSQSLGGPTDTQYF.

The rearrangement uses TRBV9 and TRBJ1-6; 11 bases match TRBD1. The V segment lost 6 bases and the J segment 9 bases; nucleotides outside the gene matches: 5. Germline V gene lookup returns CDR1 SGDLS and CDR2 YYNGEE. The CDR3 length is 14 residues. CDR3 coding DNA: TGTGCCAGCACCTCCGGGACAGGGGGTTCACCCCTCCACTTT. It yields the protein CASTSGTGGSPLHF.

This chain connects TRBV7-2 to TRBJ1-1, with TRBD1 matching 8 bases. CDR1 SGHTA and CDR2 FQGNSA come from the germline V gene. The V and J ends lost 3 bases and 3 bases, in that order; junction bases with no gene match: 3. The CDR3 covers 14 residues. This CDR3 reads CASSLTGAYTEAFF. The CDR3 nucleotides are TGTGCCAGCAGCTTGACAGGGGCGTACACTGAAGCTTTCTTT.

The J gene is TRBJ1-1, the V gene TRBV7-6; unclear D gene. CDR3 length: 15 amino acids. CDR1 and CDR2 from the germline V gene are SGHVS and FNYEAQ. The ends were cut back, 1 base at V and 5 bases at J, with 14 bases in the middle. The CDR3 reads CASSLVADQSTEAFF. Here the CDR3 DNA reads TGTGCCAGCAGCTTAGTGGCGGATCAAAGTACTGAAGCTTTCTTT. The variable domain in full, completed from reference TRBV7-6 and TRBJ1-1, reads GAGVSQSPRYKVTKRGQDVALRCDPISGHVSLYWYRQALGQGPEFLTYFNYEAQQDKSGLPNDRFSAERPEGSISTLTIQRTEQRDSAMYRCASSLVADQSTEAFFGQGTRLTVV.

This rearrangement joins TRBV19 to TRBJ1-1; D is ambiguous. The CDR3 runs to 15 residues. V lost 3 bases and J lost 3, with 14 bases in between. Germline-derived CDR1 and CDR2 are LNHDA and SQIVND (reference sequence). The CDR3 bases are TGTGCCAGTAGTATGAGGCCGCGGGGATACACTGAAGCTTTCTTT. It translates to CASSMRPRGYTEAFF.

The CDR3 protein is CASSQAVGTSPTPSAEQFF. In DNA form, the CDR3 reads TGCGCCAGCAGCCAAGCCGTCGGGACTTCTCCCACCCCGTCGGCGGAGCAGTTCTTC. The V gene is TRBV4-3, the J gene TRBJ2-1, with D perhaps matching TRBD2 (6 bases). CDR3 length equals 19 residues. Germline CDR1 LGHNA, CDR2 YSLEER. Trimming took 1 base from V and 10 from J, leaving 29 bases between them.

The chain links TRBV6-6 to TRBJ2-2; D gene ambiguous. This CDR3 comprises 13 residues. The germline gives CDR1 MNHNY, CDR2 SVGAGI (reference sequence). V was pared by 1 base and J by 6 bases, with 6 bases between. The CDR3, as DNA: TGTGCCAGCAGTTACTTGGCTGCCGGGGAGCTGTTTTTT. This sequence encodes CASSYLAAGELFF.

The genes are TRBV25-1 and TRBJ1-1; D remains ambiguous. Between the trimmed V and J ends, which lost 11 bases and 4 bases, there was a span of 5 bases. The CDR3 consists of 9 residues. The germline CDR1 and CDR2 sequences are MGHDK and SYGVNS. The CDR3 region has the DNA TGTGCCGCAGGCACTGAAGCTTTCTTT. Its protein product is CAAGTEAFF.

The CDR3 is CASSLGDFSGNTIYF. In nucleotides, the CDR3 is TGTGCCAGCAGCTTGGGGGACTTCTCCGGAAACACCATATATTTT. V gene TRBV13 combines with J gene TRBJ1-3, with a tentative D call TRBD1 (5 bases). The V gene lost 3 bases and the J gene lost 4 bases, with 13 bases spanning the gap. Germline assignment: CDR1 PRHDT and CDR2 FYEKMQ (reference sequence). This CDR3 has 15 amino acids.

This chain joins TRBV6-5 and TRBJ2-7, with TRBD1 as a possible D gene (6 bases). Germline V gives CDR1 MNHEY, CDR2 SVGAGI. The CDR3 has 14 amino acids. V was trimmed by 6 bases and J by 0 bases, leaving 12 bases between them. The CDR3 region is CASSMDSSSYEQYV. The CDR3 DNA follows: TGTGCCAGCAGCATGGACAGTAGCTCCTACGAGCAGTACGTC.

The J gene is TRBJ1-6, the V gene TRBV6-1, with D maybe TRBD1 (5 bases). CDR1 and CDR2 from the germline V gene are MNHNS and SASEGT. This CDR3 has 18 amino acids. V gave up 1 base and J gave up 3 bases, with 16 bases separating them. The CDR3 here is CASSEVIVGPNYNSPLHF. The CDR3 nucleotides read TGTGCCAGCAGTGAAGTAATTGTGGGGCCCAACTATAATTCACCCCTCCACTTT.

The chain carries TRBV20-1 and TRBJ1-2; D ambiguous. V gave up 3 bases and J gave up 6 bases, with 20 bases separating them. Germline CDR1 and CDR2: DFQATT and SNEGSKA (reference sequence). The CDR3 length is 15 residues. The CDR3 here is CSASSFSGARNGYTF. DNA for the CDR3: TGCAGTGCTAGTTCGTTCTCTGGAGCGCGGAATGGCTACACCTTC.

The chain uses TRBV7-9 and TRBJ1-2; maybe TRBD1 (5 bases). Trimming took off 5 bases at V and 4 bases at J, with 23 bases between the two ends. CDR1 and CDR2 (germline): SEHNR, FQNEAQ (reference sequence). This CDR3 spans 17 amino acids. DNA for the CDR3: TGTGCCAGCAGCCAGGGCCTTAACTACGACAAAACCTATGGCTACACCTTC. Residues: CASSQGLNYDKTYGYTF. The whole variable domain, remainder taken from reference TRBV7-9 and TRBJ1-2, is DTGVSQNPRHKITKRGQNVTFRCDPISEHNRLYWYRQTLGQGPEFLTYFQNEAQLEKSRLLSDRFSAERPKGSFSTLEIQRTEQGDSAMYLCASSQGLNYDKTYGYTFGSGTRLTVV.

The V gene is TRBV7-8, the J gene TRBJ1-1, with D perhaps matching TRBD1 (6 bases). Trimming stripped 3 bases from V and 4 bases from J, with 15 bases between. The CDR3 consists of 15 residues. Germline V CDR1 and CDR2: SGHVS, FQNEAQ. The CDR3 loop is CASSFRDIKPTEAFF. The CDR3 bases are TGTGCCAGCAGCTTCCGGGACATAAAGCCCACTGAAGCTTTCTTT.

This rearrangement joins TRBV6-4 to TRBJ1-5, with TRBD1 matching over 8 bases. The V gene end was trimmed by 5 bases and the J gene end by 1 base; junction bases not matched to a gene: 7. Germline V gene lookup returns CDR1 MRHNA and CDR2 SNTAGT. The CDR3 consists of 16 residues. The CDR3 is CASSTGQGWSNQPQHF. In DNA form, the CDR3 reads TGTGCCAGCAGTACAGGACAGGGTTGGAGCAATCAGCCCCAGCATTTT.

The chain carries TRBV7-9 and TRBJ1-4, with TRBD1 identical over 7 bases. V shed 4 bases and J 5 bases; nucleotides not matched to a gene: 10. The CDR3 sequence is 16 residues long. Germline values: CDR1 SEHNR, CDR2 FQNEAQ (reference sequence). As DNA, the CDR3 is TGTGCCAGCAGCTCCCGGTACAGGGGACCAAATGAAAAACTGTTTTTT. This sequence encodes CASSSRYRGPNEKLFF.

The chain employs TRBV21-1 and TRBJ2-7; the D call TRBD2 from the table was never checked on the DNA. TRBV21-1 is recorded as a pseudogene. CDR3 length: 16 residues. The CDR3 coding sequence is TGTGCCAGCACATTGCTTGCGGGACTGAACCTTTACGAGCAGTACGTC. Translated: CASTLLAGLNLYEQYV.

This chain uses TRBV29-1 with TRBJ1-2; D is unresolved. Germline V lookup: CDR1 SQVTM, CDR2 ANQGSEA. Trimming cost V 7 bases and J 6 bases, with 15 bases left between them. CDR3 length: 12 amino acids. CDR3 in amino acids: CSAAVETDGYTF. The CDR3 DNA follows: TGCAGCGCAGCTGTAGAGACTGATGGCTACACCTTC.

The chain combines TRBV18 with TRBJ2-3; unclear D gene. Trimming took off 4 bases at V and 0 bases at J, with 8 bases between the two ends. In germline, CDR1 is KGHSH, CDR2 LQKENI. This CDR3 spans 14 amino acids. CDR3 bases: TGTGCCAGCTCACTCCCTCCTAGCACAGATACGCAGTATTTT. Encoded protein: CASSLPPSTDTQYF.

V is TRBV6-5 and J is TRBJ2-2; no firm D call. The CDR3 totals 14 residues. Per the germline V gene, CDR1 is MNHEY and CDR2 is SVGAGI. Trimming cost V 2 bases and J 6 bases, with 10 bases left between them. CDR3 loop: CASSYDDFPGELFF. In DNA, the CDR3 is TGTGCCAGCAGTTACGACGACTTCCCCGGGGAGCTGTTTTTT.

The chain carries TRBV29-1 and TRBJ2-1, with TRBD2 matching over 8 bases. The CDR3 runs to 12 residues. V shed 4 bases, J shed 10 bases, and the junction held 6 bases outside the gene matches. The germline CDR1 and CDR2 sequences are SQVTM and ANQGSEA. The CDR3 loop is CSVVGIAGEQFF. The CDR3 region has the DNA TGCAGCGTTGTCGGCATAGCGGGGGAGCAGTTCTTC.

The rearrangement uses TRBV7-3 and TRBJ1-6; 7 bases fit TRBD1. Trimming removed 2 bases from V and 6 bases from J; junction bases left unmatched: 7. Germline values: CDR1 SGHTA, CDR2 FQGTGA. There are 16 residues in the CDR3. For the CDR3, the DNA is TGTGCCAGCAGCTTAGGGGTCGGGACAGCTAATTCACCCCTCCACTTT. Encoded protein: CASSLGVGTANSPLHF.

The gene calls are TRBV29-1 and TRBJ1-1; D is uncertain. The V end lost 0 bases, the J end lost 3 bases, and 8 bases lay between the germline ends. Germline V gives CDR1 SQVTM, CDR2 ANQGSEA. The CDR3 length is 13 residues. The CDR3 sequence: CSVEDPRDTEAFF. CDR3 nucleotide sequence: TGCAGCGTTGAAGATCCCCGGGACACTGAAGCTTTCTTT.

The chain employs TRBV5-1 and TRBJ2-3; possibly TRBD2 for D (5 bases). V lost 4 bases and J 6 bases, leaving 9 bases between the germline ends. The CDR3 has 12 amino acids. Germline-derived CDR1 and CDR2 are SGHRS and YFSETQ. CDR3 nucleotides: TGCGCCAGCAGCCCGGGAACTGATACGCAGTATTTT. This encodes CASSPGTDTQYF.

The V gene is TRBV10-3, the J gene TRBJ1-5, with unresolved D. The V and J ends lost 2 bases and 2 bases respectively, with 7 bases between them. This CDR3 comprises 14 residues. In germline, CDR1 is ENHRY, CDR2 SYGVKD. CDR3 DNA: TGTGCCATCAGTGAGACCCGGGGCAATCAGCCCCAGCATTTT. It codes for CAISETRGNQPQHF.

The CDR3 coding sequence is TGCGCCAGCAGTGACAGGGATGGCTACACCTTC. The encoded protein is CASSDRDGYTF. The chain carries TRBV10-2 and TRBJ1-2, with a weak D call TRBD1 (5 bases). Germline V CDR1 and CDR2: WSHSY, SAAADI. The CDR3 length is 11 residues. The ends were cut back, 3 bases at V and 6 bases at J, with 5 bases in the middle.

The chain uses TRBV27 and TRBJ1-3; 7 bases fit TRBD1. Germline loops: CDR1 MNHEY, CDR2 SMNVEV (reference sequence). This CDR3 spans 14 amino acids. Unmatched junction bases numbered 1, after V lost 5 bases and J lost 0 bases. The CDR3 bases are TGTGCCAGCAGTCGGACAGGCTCTGGAAACACCATATATTTT. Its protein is CASSRTGSGNTIYF.